The TCR beta chain under discussion was sequenced for a study of CD8 T cells in Susac syndrome. The germline V gene has CDR1 LGHNA and CDR2 YNFKEQ. The CDR3 consists of 12 residues. Trimming cost V 4 bases and J 7 bases; bases outside gene matches: 2. RNA in amounts of about 0.5 to 1 ug was reverse transcribed with random hexamers. One entry per CDR3 protein, called by TCRdb with MiXCR from the immunoSEQ multiplex PCR reads. The sample lists about 120,000 distinct CDR3 sequences, 96% occurring once. Sequenced: CD4+ T cells from PBMCs. V is TRBV4-2 and J is TRBJ1-2, with 8 bases matching TRBD1. This TCR was recovered from a human donor with Susac syndrome. The CDR3, as DNA: TGTGCCAGCAGCCGCGACAGGGGTGGCTACACCTTC. Residues: CASSRDRGGYTF.